Listed here are 30 T cell receptor beta chains from one sample, sequenced in a study of human T cells and chemical hapten exposure (dated by TCRdb to the early 2020s). Total RNA was isolated from unfractionated whole blood collected in Tempus Blood RNA tubes. During library preparation, unique molecular identifiers were attached to individual cDNA molecules so that TCRs could be counted quantitatively and reproducibly. TCRdb reran the public reads through fastp at Q25 and MiXCR, keeping productive beta chains. CDR3 protein sequences are deduplicated, and each keeps its most common genes and DNA. The sample data list about 120,000 distinct CDR3 sequences, and more than 8.5% of these were observed just once. Of the sample, roughly 1.5% falls within the top ten clones. The sample taken for sequencing was whole blood. These receptors were obtained from a human donor in good health. Some clones in this sample may be carry-over from other donors' samples. Donor details come from another sample of the same person, matched by shared clones.

This clonotype has ten or more counts. This chain links TRBV28 with TRBJ1-2; D gene unclear. V was pared by 2 bases and J by 0 bases, with 10 bases between. CDR1 is MDHEN, CDR2 SYDVKM, per germline. The CDR3 runs to 15 residues. The CDR3 DNA reads as TGTGCCAGCAGTTTACACGGGAATACTAACTATGGCTACACCTTC. Amino acid sequence: CASSLHGNTNYGYTF.

Only one count was recorded for this clonotype. The rearrangement uses TRBV12-3 or TRBV12-4 and TRBJ1-5; 10 bases line up with TRBD1. CDR3 length equals 16 residues. Trimming took 1 base from V and 6 from J; bases not matched to a gene: 6. CDR3 bases: TGTGCCAGCAGTTTAGAGGACAGGGGGTCGGCTCAGCCCCAGCATTTT. Amino acid sequence: CASSLEDRGSAQPQHF.

This clonotype was recorded at least ten times. V usage is TRBV6-5 and J usage is TRBJ1-2; D may be TRBD1 (6 bases). This CDR3 is 15 amino acids long. Germline CDR1 MNHEY, CDR2 SVGAGI. V gave up 0 bases and J gave up 4 bases, with 12 bases separating them. The CDR3, as DNA: TGTGCCAGCAGTTACTCGACGGTGGACAGCTATGGCTACACCTTC. As protein: CASSYSTVDSYGYTF.

This clonotype was detected ten times or more. This chain links TRBV20-1 with TRBJ2-7, with D possibly being TRBD1 (7 bases). The V and J ends lost 6 bases and 3 bases respectively, with 21 bases between them. This CDR3 spans 15 amino acids. CDR1 is DFQATT and CDR2 is SNEGSKA in the germline V gene (reference sequence). The DNA for the CDR3 is TGCAGTGCATCGGAGGGGGCCTCGGGGATCTACGAGCAGTACTTC. This encodes CSASEGASGIYEQYF.

J is TRBJ2-7 and V is TRBV15; 8 bases are shared with TRBD2. This CDR3 has 18 amino acids. The trim removed 3 bases at V and 0 bases at J, leaving 13 bases unmatched. CDR1 is LNHNV, CDR2 YYDKDF, per germline (reference sequence). CDR3 sequence: CATSRGTVGLADSYEQYF. Here the CDR3 DNA reads TGTGCCACCAGCAGGGGCACAGTAGGACTAGCCGACTCCTACGAGCAGTACTTC.

This clonotype was observed a handful of times. This chain's CDR3 is CASSYEGASQETQYF. The CDR3 coding sequence is TGTGCCAGCAGTTACGAAGGGGCCTCCCAAGAGACCCAGTACTTC. This chain connects TRBV6-5 to TRBJ2-5; TRBD1 is a possible D gene (5 bases). This CDR3 is 15 amino acids long. Germline assignment: CDR1 MNHEY and CDR2 SVGAGI. V was clipped by 2 bases and J by 1 base, with 11 bases between them.

The chain carries TRBV7-2 and TRBJ2-3; the D is unclear. The CDR3 runs 14 residues. Trimming removed 4 bases from V and 0 bases from J, with 8 bases in between. Germline lookup yields CDR1 SGHTA and CDR2 FQGNSA. The CDR3 loop reads CASSSTTSTDTQYF. The CDR3 coding sequence is TGTGCCAGCAGCTCCACGACTAGCACAGATACGCAGTATTTT.

The V call is TRBV5-1, the J call TRBJ2-1, with 10 bases matching TRBD2. This CDR3 spans 17 amino acids. Germline CDR1 reads SGHRS; CDR2 reads YFSETQ. V dropped 0 bases and J dropped 2; count of bases not matched to a gene: 5. CDR3 loop: CASSLAIAGGTYNEQFF. The DNA of the CDR3 is TGCGCCAGCAGCTTGGCAATAGCGGGAGGAACCTACAATGAGCAGTTCTTC.

The sample holds a few counts of this clonotype. J is TRBJ2-3 and V is TRBV12-3 or TRBV12-4; a weak D match, TRBD1 (5 bases). V was pared by 3 bases and J by 3 bases, with 10 bases between. CDR3 length equals 14 residues. The CDR3 DNA reads TGTGCCAGCAGTTTTACAGGTTTGACAGATACGCAGTATTTT. Its protein is CASSFTGLTDTQYF.

The V gene is TRBV7-2, the J gene TRBJ2-7, with 10 positions matching TRBD2. V lost 4 bases to trimming and J lost 7 bases; unmatched junction nucleotides: 13. CDR3 length equals 16 residues. Germline loops: CDR1 SGHTA, CDR2 FQGNSA. The CDR3 here is CASSSRTGLASREQYF. CDR3 sequence (DNA): TGTGCCAGCAGCTCTAGGACGGGACTAGCGTCTCGGGAGCAGTACTTC.

This clonotype occurred many times. The chain is built from TRBV6-5 and TRBJ1-2; D may be TRBD1 (6 bases). The CDR3 covers 15 residues. Germline V gene lookup returns CDR1 MNHEY and CDR2 SVGAGI. The germline V and J ends were trimmed by 5 bases and 4 bases, with 17 bases remaining between them. CDR3 bases: TGTGCCAGCAGTACCCCGGAGGTGGGGGCCTATGGCTACACCTTC. Protein product: CASSTPEVGAYGYTF.

The chain carries TRBV6-2 or TRBV6-3 and TRBJ1-6, with TRBD1 matching over 7 bases. CDR3 size: 17 residues. Germline V lookup: CDR1 MNHEY, CDR2 SVGEGT. V gave up 6 bases and J gave up 0 bases; unmatched junction bases: 8. CDR3 nucleotides: TGTGCCAGCAGCGACCGGGACAGTAGCTCCTATAATTCACCCCTCCACTTT. Its protein is CASSDRDSSSYNSPLHF.

The rearrangement joins TRBV12-3 or TRBV12-4 to TRBJ2-2; possibly TRBD2 for D (7 bases). The CDR3 covers 18 residues. V gave up 3 bases and J gave up 1 base, with 18 bases separating them. The CDR3 DNA is TGTGCCAGCAGTTTGGGGGGCGGGAGTCGCCGGAACACCGGGGAGCTGTTTTTT. It is translated as CASSLGGGSRRNTGELFF.

This clonotype occurred a few times. The CDR3 DNA reads TGTGCCAGCAGTTACTCGGGCGGGGATGGGACCGGGGAGCTGTTTTTT. As protein: CASSYSGGDGTGELFF. The chain is built from TRBV6-6 and TRBJ2-2, with a weak D call TRBD2 (6 bases). The CDR3 length is 16 residues. In germline, CDR1 is MNHNY, CDR2 SVGAGI (reference sequence). V was shortened by 0 bases and J by 5 bases, with 13 bases between the two germline ends.

This clonotype has ten or more counts. The gene calls are TRBV7-2 and TRBJ1-5, with TRBD1 matching 8 bases. CDR1 is SGHTA, CDR2 FQGNSA, per germline. With V trimmed by 1 base and J by 0 bases, 8 bases remained unmatched. The CDR3 extends over 18 amino acids. The CDR3 DNA sequence: TGTGCCAGCAGCTTAGGGCAGGGGGCGATGATTAGCAATCAGCCCCAGCATTTT. Translating gives CASSLGQGAMISNQPQHF.

This clonotype was recorded a few times. The rearrangement joins TRBV3-1 to TRBJ2-1; 9 nucleotides agree with TRBD1. The trim removed 1 base at V and 5 bases at J, leaving 3 bases unmatched. Germline loops: CDR1 LGHDT, CDR2 YNNKEL (reference sequence). This CDR3 is built from 15 residues. The CDR3 DNA follows: TGTGCCAGCAGCCAAGGGGGGACAGGGAACAATGAGCAGTTCTTC. Encoded protein: CASSQGGTGNNEQFF.

In this sample, this clonotype turned up once. CDR3 residues: CASSLVAGGQYEQYF. The CDR3 coding sequence is TGCGCCAGCAGCTTGGTGGCAGGGGGCCAGTACGAGCAGTACTTC. The V and J genes are TRBV5-1 and TRBJ2-7; 8 bases line up with TRBD1. Germline trimming cut 0 bases from V and 4 bases from J; bases unmatched to any gene: 6. Germline V gene data show CDR1 as SGHRS and CDR2 as YFSETQ. The CDR3 length is 15 residues.

This sequence joins TRBV3-1 and TRBJ2-7; 8 bases agree with TRBD2. This CDR3 spans 18 amino acids. Looked up from germline, CDR1 is LGHDT and CDR2 is YNNKEL (reference sequence). V lost 1 base, J lost 0 bases, and 11 bases stayed unmatched. CDR3 sequence: CASSQGNSGALSSYEQYF. DNA of the CDR3: TGTGCCAGCAGCCAAGGAAATAGCGGGGCCTTGAGCTCCTACGAGCAGTACTTC.

The chain carries TRBV7-9 and TRBJ2-1; 15 bases fit TRBD2. V was pared by 5 bases and J by 0 bases, with 2 bases of the junction left unmatched. Germline-derived CDR1 and CDR2 are SEHNR and FQNEAQ (reference sequence). There are 17 residues in the CDR3. CDR3 nucleotide sequence: TGTGCCAGCAGCAGGACTAGCGGGGGGGGCTCCTACAATGAGCAGTTCTTC. Its protein is CASSRTSGGGSYNEQFF.

This clonotype has a count of ten or more. J is TRBJ2-1 and V is TRBV10-3, with a tentative D call TRBD2 (6 bases). The CDR3 is made up of 16 amino acids. Germline V lookup: CDR1 ENHRY, CDR2 SYGVKD. V lost 6 bases, J lost 3 bases, and 18 bases lay in between. CDR3: CAIRPRGLGLYNEQFF. Here the CDR3 DNA reads TGTGCCATCAGGCCCCGGGGCCTGGGACTCTACAATGAGCAGTTCTTC.

This clonotype was counted a few times. This chain uses TRBV5-4 with TRBJ2-1, with 9 bases lining up with TRBD1. The germline CDR1 and CDR2 sequences are SGHNT and YYREEE (reference sequence). The CDR3 is made up of 14 amino acids. Germline trimming cut 4 bases from V and 7 bases from J; bases unmatched to any gene: 6. The CDR3 loop reads CASSQGQGRNEQFF. CDR3 in DNA: TGTGCCAGCAGCCAAGGACAGGGGAGGAATGAGCAGTTCTTC.

This sequence joins TRBV19 and TRBJ2-1, with 16 positions matching TRBD2. This CDR3 is 16 amino acids long. Germline CDR1 reads LNHDA; CDR2 reads SQIVND (reference sequence). V shed 7 bases and J 10 bases; nucleotides not matched to a gene: 10. The CDR3 DNA follows: TGTGCCAGTACCACGGGACTAGCGGGAGGGCCAGTAGAGCAGTTCTTC. Amino acid sequence: CASTTGLAGGPVEQFF.

This clonotype was counted ten times or more. The chain recombines TRBV6-1 with TRBJ1-5, with a tentative D call TRBD1 (6 bases). This CDR3 comprises 12 residues. Germline loops: CDR1 MNHNS, CDR2 SASEGT. Deletions cut 6 bases from V and 13 bases from J, with 16 bases between. CDR3 sequence: CASRPGTHFQHF. CDR3 nucleotides: TGTGCCAGCAGACCCGGGACACACTTTCAGCATTTT.

The V gene is TRBV19, the J gene TRBJ2-7; 11 bases are shared with TRBD2. The ends lost 9 bases at V and 5 bases at J; junction bases unmatched: 9. The germline V gene encodes CDR1 LNHDA and CDR2 SQIVND (reference sequence). This CDR3 has 14 residues. The CDR3 loop reads CASTSGSASDEQYF. The CDR3 DNA reads as TGTGCCAGCACTAGCGGGAGTGCTTCGGACGAGCAGTACTTC.

This clonotype showed up many times. The rearrangement uses TRBV12-3 or TRBV12-4 and TRBJ1-1, with D hard to call. The V end was cut by 6 bases, the J end by 1 base, with 9 bases between. CDR3 length equals 13 residues. The DNA for the CDR3 is TGTGCCAGCAGAGCTGTGGAGAACACTGAAGCTTTCTTT. Translating gives CASRAVENTEAFF.

This clonotype was detected a few times. The chain combines TRBV6-1 with TRBJ2-1, with 8 bases lining up with TRBD1. This CDR3 is built from 15 residues. Germline-derived CDR1 and CDR2 are MNHNS and SASEGT. The V segment lost 5 bases and the J segment 0 bases; nucleotides outside the gene matches: 3. This chain's CDR3 is CASSLTGVSYNEQFF. CDR3 DNA: TGTGCCAGCAGTTTGACAGGGGTCTCCTACAATGAGCAGTTCTTC.

This clonotype occurred a few times. V gene TRBV29-1 combines with J gene TRBJ2-3; the D gene is possibly TRBD2 (5 bases). The V end lost 6 bases, the J end lost 7 bases, and 17 bases lay between the germline ends. CDR1 is SQVTM and CDR2 is ANQGSEA in the germline V gene. The CDR3 runs to 13 residues. The CDR3 DNA reads as TGCAGCGTGGCTACTAGATTAGGGAATACGCAGTATTTT. Amino acid sequence: CSVATRLGNTQYF.

Ten or more counts support this clonotype. This chain joins TRBV6-5 and TRBJ2-2; TRBD2 matches 7 bases. Trimming removed 2 bases from V and 6 bases from J; junction bases left unmatched: 9. This CDR3 has 16 amino acids. Per germline, CDR1 MNHEY and CDR2 SVGAGI. The CDR3 DNA sequence: TGTGCCAGCAGTTACACCATGACGGGGGGTTCCGGGGAGCTGTTTTTT. This codes for CASSYTMTGGSGELFF.

This chain connects TRBV6-6 to TRBJ2-7; D unclear. This CDR3 has 12 amino acids. The V end was cut by 5 bases, the J end by 12 bases, with 17 bases between. Germline V gene data show CDR1 as MNHNY and CDR2 as SVGAGI (reference sequence). The CDR3 DNA sequence: TGTGCCAGCAGTCATCGGGCGGATCGCGGGTACTTC. Translation: CASSHRADRGYF.

This chain joins TRBV7-9 and TRBJ2-7; D ambiguous. The germline V gene encodes CDR1 SEHNR and CDR2 FQNEAQ (reference sequence). Trimming shortened V by 4 bases and J by 2 bases, and 6 bases separated the two germline ends. The CDR3 consists of 12 residues. Written as DNA, the CDR3 is TGTGCCAGCAGCTACAACACCTACGAGCAGTACTTC. Translating gives CASSYNTYEQYF.